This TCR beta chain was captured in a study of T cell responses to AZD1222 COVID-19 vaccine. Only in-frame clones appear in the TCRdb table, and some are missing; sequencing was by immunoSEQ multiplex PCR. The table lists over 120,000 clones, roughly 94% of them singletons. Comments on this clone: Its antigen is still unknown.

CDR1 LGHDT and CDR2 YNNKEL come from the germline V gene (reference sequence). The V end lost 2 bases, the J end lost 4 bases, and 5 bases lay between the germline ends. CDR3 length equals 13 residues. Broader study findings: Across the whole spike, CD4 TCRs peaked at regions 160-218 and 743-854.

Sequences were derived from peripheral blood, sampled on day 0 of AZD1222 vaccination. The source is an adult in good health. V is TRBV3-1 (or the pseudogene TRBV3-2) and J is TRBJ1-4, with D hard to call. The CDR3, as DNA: TGTGCCAGCAGCCAACGGGGTAATGAAAAACTGTTTTTT. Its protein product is CASSQRGNEKLFF.